Presented here are 8 T cell receptor beta chains from one specimen sequenced in a study of blood T cell repertoires in COVID-19. Libraries were prepared by immunoSEQ multiplex PCR; TCRdb keeps only in-frame clonotypes and omits some of them. In the table there are about 190,000 clones, under 80% of which are singletons. The sequenced sample consisted of peripheral blood. The receptors were gathered from a man aged 50-59 years who had recovered from COVID-19.

The chain recombines TRBV7-9 with TRBJ1-1, with 8 positions matching TRBD1. The V and J ends lost 4 bases and 5 bases, in that order; junction bases with no gene match: 3. Germline lookup yields CDR1 SEHNR and CDR2 FQNEAQ (reference sequence). This CDR3 is built from 13 residues. The CDR3 DNA reads as TGTGCCAGCAGCTGGACAGGGTATACTGAAGCTTTCTTT. This translates into CASSWTGYTEAFF.

The chain combines TRBV9 with TRBJ2-6; D possibly corresponds to TRBD1 (5 bases). Germline CDR1 reads SGDLS; CDR2 reads YYNGEE. This CDR3 is 15 amino acids long. The V and J ends lost 4 bases and 4 bases respectively, with 12 bases between them. DNA of the CDR3: TGTGCCAGCAGCTCAGAGTCAGGGGGGGCCAACGTCCTGACTTTC. As protein: CASSSESGGANVLTF.

The CDR3 DNA reads TGCGCCAGCAGCCAAACGTCCCGGGACAGCTACTACACCTTC. Protein product: CASSQTSRDSYYTF. The chain has TRBV4-1 and TRBJ1-2; TRBD1 matches 7 bases. The CDR3 extends over 14 amino acids. Germline loops: CDR1 MGHRA, CDR2 YSYEKL. V shed 2 bases and J 10 bases; nucleotides not matched to a gene: 10.

V usage is TRBV7-9 and J usage is TRBJ1-2; 8 nucleotides match TRBD1. CDR1 is SEHNR and CDR2 is FQNEAQ in the germline V gene (reference sequence). The CDR3 loop spans 17 amino acids. The V gene end was trimmed by 4 bases and the J gene end by 0 bases; junction bases not matched to a gene: 10. The CDR3 nucleotides read TGTGCCAGCAGCTCAAGGACAGGGCAAAAACCTAACTATGGCTACACCTTC. This gives the protein CASSSRTGQKPNYGYTF.

Note on this clone: A read error may account for a junction end that differs from germline. This sequence joins TRBV7-8 and TRBJ2-1; D remains ambiguous. CDR1 is SGHVS, CDR2 FQNEAQ, per germline. The CDR3 has 14 amino acids. The CDR3 loop reads CASSSQYSDNEQFF. In nucleotides, the CDR3 is TGTGCCAGCAGCTCGCAATACTCCGACAATGAGCAGTTCTTC.

V usage is TRBV27 and J usage is TRBJ1-2, with D uncertain. This CDR3 contains 11 residues. Germline values: CDR1 MNHEY, CDR2 SMNVEV (reference sequence). Trimming shortened V by 8 bases and J by 3 bases, and 7 bases separated the two germline ends. CDR3 in DNA: TGTGCCAGCGGGCTTTACTATGGCTACACCTTC. It codes for CASGLYYGYTF.

The CDR3 reads CASSYTQGSTEAFF. The CDR3 region has the DNA TGTGCCAGCAGTTATACCCAGGGGAGCACTGAAGCTTTCTTT. The gene calls are TRBV6-5 and TRBJ1-1; weak D call: TRBD1 (6 bases). Looked up from germline, CDR1 is MNHEY and CDR2 is SVGAGI. This CDR3 is 14 amino acids long. Trimming shortened V by 3 bases and J by 4 bases, and 12 bases separated the two germline ends.

The chain combines TRBV25-1 with TRBJ2-1; 10 nucleotides match TRBD2. There are 16 residues in the CDR3. CDR1 and CDR2 (germline): MGHDK, SYGVNS. V gave up 4 bases and J gave up 9 bases; unmatched junction bases: 12. The CDR3 coding sequence is TGTGCCAGCAGTGGCTCTACTAGCGGGACCGGTGGTGAGCAGTTCTTC. It is translated as CASSGSTSGTGGEQFF.